The 29 T cell receptor beta chains below were found in one sample sequenced in a study of T-cell reconstitution after alpha-beta-depleted transplantation in children. A TCRbeta library incorporating unique molecular identifiers was prepared. MiXCR, run by TCRdb on the PCR reads, gives a single entry per CDR3 protein. Of roughly 570,000 distinct CDR3 sequences in the sample, 20% to 30% were seen once. This sample comprised PBMCs, obtained before TCRalphabeta/CD19-depleted stem cell transplant. The receptors were gathered from a boy under two years old with Wiskott-Aldrich syndrome, due to receive a stem cell transplant.

The V call is TRBV6-5, the J call TRBJ2-2; D gene ambiguous. The V gene's germline CDR1 is MNHEY and CDR2 SVGAGI. The CDR3 runs 13 residues. V was cut by 1 base and J by 4 bases, with 4 bases left in between. For the CDR3, the DNA is TGTGCCAGCAGTTACTTAGCCACCGGGGAGCTGTTTTTT. As protein: CASSYLATGELFF.

The rearrangement uses TRBV7-2 and TRBJ2-2; D gene uncertain. The CDR3 is made up of 14 amino acids. Germline assignment: CDR1 SGHTA and CDR2 FQGNSA. Trimming took off 1 base at V and 4 bases at J, with 7 bases between the two ends. DNA of the CDR3: TGTGCCAGCAGCTTAGTGGCGGCCACCGGGGAGCTGTTTTTT. It yields the protein CASSLVAATGELFF.

J is TRBJ2-1 and V is TRBV5-1, with 12 bases lining up with TRBD2. The CDR3 length is 17 residues. Per the germline V gene, CDR1 is SGHRS and CDR2 is YFSETQ. Losses at the gene ends were 4 bases for V and 8 bases for J; bases not matched to a gene: 13. Here the CDR3 DNA reads TGCGCCAGCAGCGCAATGCCACTAGCGGGAGGTTACGATGAGCAGTTCTTC. This encodes CASSAMPLAGGYDEQFF.

This chain connects TRBV9 to TRBJ2-5; 9 nucleotides line up with TRBD2. The CDR3 runs 17 residues. V shed 0 bases and J 1 base; nucleotides not matched to a gene: 7. From germline, CDR1 is SGDLS and CDR2 YYNGEE. The CDR3 protein is CASSVVDSGRFQETQYF. In nucleotides, the CDR3 is TGTGCCAGCAGCGTAGTTGATAGCGGGAGATTCCAAGAGACCCAGTACTTC.

The chain links TRBV28 to TRBJ2-3; 7 bases agree with TRBD2. This CDR3 spans 19 amino acids. Unmatched junction bases numbered 14, after V lost 2 bases and J lost 0 bases. The germline gives CDR1 MDHEN, CDR2 SYDVKM. CDR3 sequence reads: CASSLLQDGLAASTDTQYF. The CDR3 DNA is TGTGCCAGCAGTTTACTCCAGGACGGGCTAGCGGCTAGCACAGATACGCAGTATTTT.

The chain is built from TRBV6-5 and TRBJ2-3, with D possibly matching TRBD2 (7 bases). Germline V lookup: CDR1 MNHEY, CDR2 SVGAGI. V lost 1 base and J lost 6, with 11 bases in between. The CDR3 runs to 14 residues. CDR3: CASSYLGGADTQYF. The CDR3 DNA follows: TGTGCCAGCAGTTACTTGGGGGGGGCGGATACGCAGTATTTT.

The chain has TRBV5-1 and TRBJ2-1; TRBD2 matches 9 bases. Germline-derived CDR1 and CDR2 are SGHRS and YFSETQ. V shed 2 bases, J shed 3 bases, and the junction held 6 bases outside the gene matches. The CDR3 length is 16 residues. The chain's CDR3 is CASSLWAGGGYNEQFF. The CDR3 nucleotides are TGCGCCAGCAGCTTATGGGCGGGAGGGGGCTACAATGAGCAGTTCTTC.

This clonotype has only a few counts. The V and J genes are TRBV19 and TRBJ1-5; D perhaps matches TRBD1 (6 bases). With 5 bases removed from V and 5 bases from J, the gap between germline ends came to 19 bases. The CDR3 spans 16 residues. Germline assignment: CDR1 LNHDA and CDR2 SQIVND (reference sequence). The CDR3 loop is CASSPVGQLFHQPQHF. CDR3 nucleotide sequence: TGTGCCAGTAGTCCCGTTGGACAGCTTTTTCATCAGCCCCAGCATTTT.

This clonotype occurred many times. V gene TRBV5-4 combines with J gene TRBJ2-3; 13 bases are a match to TRBD2. With V trimmed by 6 bases and J by 5 bases, 6 bases remained unmatched. Germline-derived CDR1 and CDR2 are SGHNT and YYREEE (reference sequence). This CDR3 spans 15 amino acids. CDR3: CASIPWTSGRDTQYF. The CDR3 bases are TGTGCCAGCATCCCATGGACTAGCGGGAGAGATACGCAGTATTTT.

This clonotype was found a few times. V gene TRBV5-1 combines with J gene TRBJ2-7, with D perhaps TRBD1 (6 bases). V lost 4 bases and J 2 bases, leaving 10 bases between the germline ends. Germline values: CDR1 SGHRS, CDR2 YFSETQ. This CDR3 comprises 13 residues. CDR3 residues: CASSRTAPYEQYF. CDR3 DNA sequence: TGCGCCAGCAGCAGGACAGCCCCCTACGAGCAGTACTTC.

The V and J genes are TRBV7-2 and TRBJ1-2; D is uncertain. The CDR3 spans 17 residues. Per the germline V gene, CDR1 is SGHTA and CDR2 is FQGNSA. V was shortened by 5 bases and J by 2 bases, with 21 bases between the two germline ends. The CDR3 reads CASSRPGGPPLNYGYTF. In nucleotides, the CDR3 is TGTGCCAGCAGCCGCCCCGGAGGACCCCCCTTGAACTATGGCTACACCTTC.

The chain carries TRBV12-3 or TRBV12-4 and TRBJ2-1, with TRBD2 matching 8 bases. V gave up 4 bases and J gave up 7 bases; unmatched junction bases: 15. The CDR3 totals 17 residues. This CDR3 is CASSWAPWSGSRNEQFF. CDR3 in DNA: TGTGCCAGCAGTTGGGCCCCTTGGAGCGGGAGTCGGAATGAGCAGTTCTTC.

Worth noting for this clonotype: Sequence at one end of the junction differs from germline and may be a read error. The J gene is TRBJ2-2, the V gene TRBV5-1, with D tentatively TRBD2 (5 bases). CDR1 SGHRS and CDR2 YFSETQ come from the germline V gene. The CDR3 covers 14 residues. This CDR3 is CASSLVRSTGELFF. CDR3 coding DNA: TGCGCCAGCAGCTTGGTTAGGAGCACCGGGGAGCTTTTTTTT.

The J gene is TRBJ2-3, the V gene TRBV7-6; D is tentatively TRBD1 or TRBD2 (5 bases each). This CDR3 spans 15 amino acids. The V and J ends lost 3 bases and 0 bases respectively, with 10 bases between them. From germline, CDR1 is SGHVS and CDR2 FNYEAQ. Here the CDR3 DNA reads TGTGCCAGCAGCTTCCGGGACCAAAGCACAGATACGCAGTATTTT. Translating gives CASSFRDQSTDTQYF.

The V gene is TRBV5-1, the J gene TRBJ2-3; D is ambiguous. The germline V gene encodes CDR1 SGHRS and CDR2 YFSETQ. V was clipped by 4 bases and J by 0 bases, with 6 bases between them. The CDR3 has 13 amino acids. CDR3 sequence reads: CASSQLSTDTQYF. CDR3 DNA sequence: TGCGCCAGCAGCCAGCTGAGCACAGATACGCAGTATTTT.

The chain carries TRBV4-2 and TRBJ2-2; tentatively, D is TRBD2 (6 bases). The CDR3 covers 16 residues. Trimming cost V 1 base and J 2 bases, with 11 bases left between them. Germline CDR1 is LGHNA and CDR2 is YNFKEQ. CDR3 residues: CASSQGGTGNTGELFF. The CDR3 DNA reads TGTGCCAGCAGCCAAGGCGGGACGGGAAACACCGGGGAGCTGTTTTTT.

This clonotype was seen only a few times. The chain's CDR3 is CASKGTDQETQYF. The CDR3 nucleotides are TGCGCCAGCAAAGGGACAGACCAAGAGACCCAGTACTTC. This chain uses TRBV5-1 with TRBJ2-5, with 7 bases lining up with TRBD1. Germline-derived CDR1 and CDR2 are SGHRS and YFSETQ. V was clipped by 6 bases and J by 0 bases; unmatched bases: 2. This CDR3 contains 13 residues.

This clonotype was seen ten or more times. The chain joins TRBV27 to TRBJ2-3, with D hard to call. V gave up 2 bases and J gave up 1 base, with 7 bases separating them. Germline loops: CDR1 MNHEY, CDR2 SMNVEV (reference sequence). CDR3 length: 14 amino acids. CDR3 nucleotide sequence: TGTGCCAGCAGTTTAGGGTGGGGCACAGATACGCAGTATTTT. Its translation: CASSLGWGTDTQYF.

The chain has TRBV20-1 and TRBJ1-4; 9 positions agree with TRBD1. With 3 bases clipped from V and 5 bases from J, the junction kept 7 bases outside the gene matches. The CDR3 has 15 amino acids. The germline V gene encodes CDR1 DFQATT and CDR2 SNEGSKA (reference sequence). This chain's CDR3 is CSARAPGTGNEKLFF. Written as DNA, the CDR3 is TGCAGTGCTAGGGCCCCCGGGACAGGGAATGAAAAACTGTTTTTT.

This sequence joins TRBV20-1 and TRBJ2-1; 12 nucleotides line up with TRBD2. CDR3 length: 17 residues. V dropped 3 bases and J dropped 6; count of bases not matched to a gene: 12. CDR1 is DFQATT and CDR2 is SNEGSKA in the germline V gene (reference sequence). The CDR3, as DNA: TGCAGTGCTAGCGGAGGACTAGCGGGATTTTTTTCCAATGAGCAGTTCTTC. As protein: CSASGGLAGFFSNEQFF.

The chain recombines TRBV12-3 or TRBV12-4 with TRBJ2-1, with D possibly matching TRBD2 (6 bases). V was cut by 5 bases and J by 9 bases, with 17 bases left in between. CDR3 length equals 14 residues. CDR3 DNA: TGTGCCAGCAGTCCGGGACTGGGGGTTAGTGAGCAGTTCTTC. This gives the protein CASSPGLGVSEQFF.

The chain recombines TRBV21-1 with TRBJ2-7; the D call in the table, TRBD1, was not verified against the DNA. TRBV21-1 is annotated as a pseudogene. The CDR3 is made up of 15 amino acids. The CDR3 spells CASSNKGQGPYEQYF. CDR3 in DNA: TGTGCCAGCAGCAACAAGGGACAGGGCCCTTACGAGCAGTACTTC.

The chain carries TRBV5-1 and TRBJ2-5, with a weak D call TRBD2 (6 bases). CDR3 length: 16 amino acids. Trimming shortened V by 4 bases and J by 5 bases, and 21 bases separated the two germline ends. Germline V gene data show CDR1 as SGHRS and CDR2 as YFSETQ. The CDR3 is CASSDLTLATGETQYF. Written as DNA, the CDR3 is TGCGCCAGCAGCGACCTAACCCTAGCGACGGGGGAGACCCAGTACTTC.

This sequence joins TRBV5-1 and TRBJ1-1, with D unresolved. Germline CDR1 is SGHRS and CDR2 is YFSETQ. This CDR3 has 12 amino acids. V shed 0 bases and J shed 7 bases, with 7 bases lying between them. The CDR3 loop reads CASSLDGFEAFF. The CDR3 DNA sequence: TGCGCCAGCAGCTTGGACGGCTTTGAAGCTTTCTTT.

In this sample, this clonotype turned up a few times. The V gene is TRBV5-6, the J gene TRBJ2-3; a weak D match, TRBD2 (5 bases). CDR3 length: 14 amino acids. Germline CDR1 and CDR2: SGHDT and YYEEEE. The V gene lost 2 bases and the J gene lost 6 bases, with 13 bases spanning the gap. The CDR3 loop reads CASSLPTTTDTQYF. The CDR3 DNA sequence: TGTGCCAGCAGCTTACCGACTACGACGGATACGCAGTATTTT. Variable domain in full (rest from reference TRBV5-6 and TRBJ2-3): DAGVTQSPTHLIKTRGQQVTLRCSPKSGHDTVSWYQQALGQGPQFIFQYYEEEERQRGNFPDRFSGHQFPNYSSELNVNALLLGDSALYLCASSLPTTTDTQYFGPGTRLTVL.

This clonotype was counted only a few times. The genes are TRBV2 and TRBJ2-5; TRBD2 agrees at 12 bases. Germline-derived CDR1 and CDR2 are SNHLY and FYNNEI. CDR3 length equals 16 residues. The ends lost 4 bases at V and 6 bases at J; junction bases unmatched: 9. DNA of the CDR3: TGTGCCAGCAGTGGGGGTGTGACTAGCGGGAGACAGACCCAGTACTTC. Its translation: CASSGGVTSGRQTQYF.

The chain combines TRBV5-1 with TRBJ2-6, with 11 bases fitting TRBD1. This CDR3 has 17 amino acids. The V gene's germline CDR1 is SGHRS and CDR2 YFSETQ. The trim removed 4 bases at V and 0 bases at J, leaving 3 bases unmatched. The CDR3 protein is CASSRDRGYSGANVLTF. The CDR3 nucleotides read TGCGCCAGCAGCCGGGACAGGGGGTACTCTGGGGCCAACGTCCTGACTTTC.

This clonotype was observed a single time. The chain uses TRBV5-1 and TRBJ2-2; D gene ambiguous. This CDR3 spans 13 amino acids. Trimming took 4 bases from V and 7 from J, leaving 11 bases between them. Germline V CDR1 and CDR2: SGHRS, YFSETQ. The CDR3 DNA reads as TGCGCCAGCAGCGTGGACGTACGCGGGGAGCTGTTTTTT. Amino acids: CASSVDVRGELFF.

This clonotype appeared a few times. The genes are TRBV7-2 and TRBJ2-1; TRBD2 matches at 13 bases. Germline CDR1 SGHTA, CDR2 FQGNSA. The CDR3 is 15 amino acids. V lost 5 bases to trimming and J lost 8 bases; unmatched junction nucleotides: 6. The CDR3 sequence: CASSPFGLAGDEQFF. CDR3 coding DNA: TGTGCCAGCAGCCCCTTTGGACTAGCGGGAGATGAGCAGTTCTTC.